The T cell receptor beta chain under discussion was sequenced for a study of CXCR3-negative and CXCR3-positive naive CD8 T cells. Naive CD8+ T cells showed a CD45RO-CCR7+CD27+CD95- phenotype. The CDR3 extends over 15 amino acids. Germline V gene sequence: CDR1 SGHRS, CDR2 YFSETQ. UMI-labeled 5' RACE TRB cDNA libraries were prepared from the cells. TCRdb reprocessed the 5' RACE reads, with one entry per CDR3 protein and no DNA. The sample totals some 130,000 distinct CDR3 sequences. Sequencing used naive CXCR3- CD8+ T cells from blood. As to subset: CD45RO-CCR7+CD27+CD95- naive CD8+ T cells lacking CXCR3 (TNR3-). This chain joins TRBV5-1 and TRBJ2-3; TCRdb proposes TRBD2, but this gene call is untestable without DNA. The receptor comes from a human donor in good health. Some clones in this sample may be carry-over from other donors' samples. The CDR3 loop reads CASSLLTSNADTQYF.